In this sample, the clone carrying this T cell receptor beta chain turned up once. Using immunoSEQ multiplex PCR, the repertoire was profiled, and TCRdb retains in-frame clones only, with some absent. This sample has a few hundred thousand clones, with 70% to 90% found just once. Germline CDR1 reads MDHEN; CDR2 reads SYDVKM. Trimming took off 7 bases at V and 0 bases at J, with 10 bases between the two ends. The length of the CDR3 is 13 residues. The data were obtained in a study of blood T cell repertoires in COVID-19. All enrollees were roughly 18 to 100 years old and from fewer than 25 US areas. Either two negative PCRs, clearance, or symptom resolution qualified Cohort 3 donors as recovered.

This TCR came from a woman in her twenties or thirties who had recovered from COVID-19. The J gene is TRBJ2-7, the V gene TRBV28; a weak D match, TRBD1 (6 bases). Sequenced material: PBMCs or T cells enriched from blood (not recorded which). The CDR3 spells CASIQQGSYEQYF. The CDR3 nucleotides are TGTGCCAGCATTCAACAGGGCTCCTACGAGCAGTACTTC.